This TCR beta chain stems from a study of beta chain features in type 1 diabetes. Study-wide background: The examined sorted cells totaled 110 million or so across samples. Study-wide results and caveats: Among patients, naive, central memory and Treg TCRB repertoires appeared more similar than among healthy donors. PCR might show a preference for shorter templates, equally across patients and controls. Shorter TCRB CDR3s, moderately but significantly so, marked every one of the four CD4+ subsets in Type 1 diabetes patients.

A note on this clone: Antigen: not known.

As every portion of the isolated RNA was reverse transcribed, the sequencing read expressed TCRB transcripts. Here immunoSEQ multiplex PCR was the method, and the copy in TCRdb shows in-frame clones only, minus some. The sample yields about 250,000 clones, over 12% seen once. Trimming at V came to 4 bases and at J to 2 bases, leaving 7 bases not matched to a gene. CDR3 length equals 15 residues. From germline, CDR1 is SGHDT and CDR2 YYEEEE. Material for sequencing was naive CD4+ T cells from blood. The chain recombines TRBV5-6 with TRBJ2-3, with 7 positions matching TRBD1. The sequence was obtained from a woman in her 40s in good health. This CDR3 reads CASSAWTGNTDTQYF. CDR3 sequence (DNA): TGTGCCAGCAGCGCCTGGACAGGAAACACAGATACGCAGTATTTT.